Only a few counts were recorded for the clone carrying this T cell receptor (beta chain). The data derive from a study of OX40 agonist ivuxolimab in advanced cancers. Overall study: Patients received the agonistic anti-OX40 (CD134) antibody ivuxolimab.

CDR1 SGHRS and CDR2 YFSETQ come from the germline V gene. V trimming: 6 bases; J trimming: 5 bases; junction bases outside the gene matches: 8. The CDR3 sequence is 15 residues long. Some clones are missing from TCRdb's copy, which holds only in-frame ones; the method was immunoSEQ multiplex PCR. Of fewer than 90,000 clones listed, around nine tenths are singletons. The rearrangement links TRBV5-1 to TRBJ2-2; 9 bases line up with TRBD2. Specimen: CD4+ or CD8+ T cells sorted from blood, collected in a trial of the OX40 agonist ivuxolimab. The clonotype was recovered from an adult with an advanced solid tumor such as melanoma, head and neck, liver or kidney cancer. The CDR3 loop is CASIPTSGVTGELFF. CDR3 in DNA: TGCGCCAGCATCCCGACTAGCGGTGTGACCGGGGAGCTGTTTTTT.